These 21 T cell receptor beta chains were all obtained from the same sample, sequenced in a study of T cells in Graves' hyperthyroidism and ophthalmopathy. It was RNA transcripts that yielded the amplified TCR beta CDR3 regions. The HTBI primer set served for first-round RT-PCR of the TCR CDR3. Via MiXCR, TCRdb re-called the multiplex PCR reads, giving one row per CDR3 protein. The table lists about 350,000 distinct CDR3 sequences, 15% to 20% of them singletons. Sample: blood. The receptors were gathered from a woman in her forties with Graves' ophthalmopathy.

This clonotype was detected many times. For the CDR3, the DNA is TGTGCCAGCAGGGCTAGCTCCTACGAGCAGTACTTC. The encoded protein is CASRASSYEQYF. This chain links TRBV6-1 with TRBJ2-7; D remains ambiguous. CDR3 length: 12 amino acids. The ends were cut back, 6 bases at V and 0 bases at J, with 6 bases in the middle. Germline loops: CDR1 MNHNS, CDR2 SASEGT.

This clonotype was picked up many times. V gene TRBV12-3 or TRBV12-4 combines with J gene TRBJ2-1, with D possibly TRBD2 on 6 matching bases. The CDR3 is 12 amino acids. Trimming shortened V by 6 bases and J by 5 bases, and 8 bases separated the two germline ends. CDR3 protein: CASRGGDNEQFF. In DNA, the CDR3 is TGTGCCAGCAGGGGGGGAGACAATGAGCAGTTCTTC.

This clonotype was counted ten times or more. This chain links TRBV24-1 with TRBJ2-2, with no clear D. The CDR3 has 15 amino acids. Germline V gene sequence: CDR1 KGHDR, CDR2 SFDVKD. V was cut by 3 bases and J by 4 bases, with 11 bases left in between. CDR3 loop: CATSDRRGTTGELFF. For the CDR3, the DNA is TGTGCCACCAGTGATCGTCGAGGAACCACCGGGGAGCTGTTTTTT.

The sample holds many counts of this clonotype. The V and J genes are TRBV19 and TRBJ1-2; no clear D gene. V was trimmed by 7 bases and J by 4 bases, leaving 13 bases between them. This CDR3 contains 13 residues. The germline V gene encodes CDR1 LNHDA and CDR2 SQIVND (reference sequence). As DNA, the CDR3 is TGTGCCAGTATCTCCCGGACCTCCTATGGCTACACCTTC. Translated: CASISRTSYGYTF.

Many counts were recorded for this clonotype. This chain's CDR3 is CASSPRTGSGETQYF. The DNA for the CDR3 is TGTGCCAGCTCACCAAGGACCGGGAGCGGAGAGACCCAGTACTTC. The chain has TRBV18 and TRBJ2-5, with D maybe TRBD2 (6 bases). The length of the CDR3 is 15 residues. Germline CDR1 reads KGHSH; CDR2 reads LQKENI. V lost 2 bases, J lost 4 bases, and 14 bases lay in between. The full variable domain, with the rest looked up from reference TRBV18 and TRBJ2-5, is NAGVMQNPRHLVRRRGQEARLRCSPMKGHSHVYWYRQLPEEGLKFMVYLQKENIIDESGMPKERFSAEFPKEGPSILRIQQVVRGDSAAYFCASSPRTGSGETQYFGPGTRLLVL.

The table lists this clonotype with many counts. The CDR3 sequence is CSANPRDRVYEQYF. The CDR3 DNA reads as TGCAGTGCAAACCCCCGGGACAGAGTGTACGAGCAGTACTTC. The chain has TRBV20-1 and TRBJ2-7; 7 nucleotides align to TRBD1. The germline gives CDR1 DFQATT, CDR2 SNEGSKA (reference sequence). V lost 6 bases, J lost 4 bases, and 12 bases stayed unmatched. The CDR3 extends over 14 amino acids.

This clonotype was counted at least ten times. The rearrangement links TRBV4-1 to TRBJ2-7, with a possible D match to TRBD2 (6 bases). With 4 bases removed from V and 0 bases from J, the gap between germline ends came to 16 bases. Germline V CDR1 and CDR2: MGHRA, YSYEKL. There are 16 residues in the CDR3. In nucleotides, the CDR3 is TGCGCCAGCAGCCTGCCGGGCGGGACGGGCTCCTACGAGCAGTACTTC. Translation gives CASSLPGGTGSYEQYF.

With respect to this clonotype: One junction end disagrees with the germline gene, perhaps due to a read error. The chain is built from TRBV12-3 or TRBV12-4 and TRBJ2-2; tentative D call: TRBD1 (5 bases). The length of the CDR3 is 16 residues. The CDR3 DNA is TGTGCCAGCAGCCGCAGACAGAGCCCCGACACCGAGGAGCTGTTTTTT. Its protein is CASSRRQSPDTEELFF.

CDR3 in DNA: TGTGCCAGCAGTGAAGGGACAGGGGGTTGGAGGAACACTGAAGCTTTCTTT. Encoded protein: CASSEGTGGWRNTEAFF. The rearrangement links TRBV25-1 to TRBJ1-1; 11 bases are a match to TRBD1. The V gene end was trimmed by 2 bases and the J gene end by 1 base; junction bases not matched to a gene: 6. The germline gives CDR1 MGHDK, CDR2 SYGVNS. CDR3 length: 17 amino acids.

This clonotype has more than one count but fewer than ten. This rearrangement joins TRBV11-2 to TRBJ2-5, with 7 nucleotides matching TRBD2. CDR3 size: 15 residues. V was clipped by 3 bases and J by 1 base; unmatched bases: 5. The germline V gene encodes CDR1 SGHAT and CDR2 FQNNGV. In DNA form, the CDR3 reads TGTGCCAGCAGCTTGCGGGGGACGTCCCAAGAGACCCAGTACTTC. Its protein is CASSLRGTSQETQYF.

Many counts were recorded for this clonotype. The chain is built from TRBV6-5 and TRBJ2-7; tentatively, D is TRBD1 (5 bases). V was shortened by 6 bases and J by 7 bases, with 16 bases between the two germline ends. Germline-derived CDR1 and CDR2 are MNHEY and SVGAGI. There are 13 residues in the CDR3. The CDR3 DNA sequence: TGTGCCAGCAGGAGCAGGGAATCGAGGGAGCAGTACTTC. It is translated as CASRSRESREQYF.

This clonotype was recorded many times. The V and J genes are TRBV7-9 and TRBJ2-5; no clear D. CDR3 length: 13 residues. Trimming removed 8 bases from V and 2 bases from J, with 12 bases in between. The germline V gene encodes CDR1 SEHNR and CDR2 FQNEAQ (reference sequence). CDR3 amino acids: CASSEWSQETQYF. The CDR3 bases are TGTGCCAGCTCGGAGTGGTCACAAGAGACCCAGTACTTC.

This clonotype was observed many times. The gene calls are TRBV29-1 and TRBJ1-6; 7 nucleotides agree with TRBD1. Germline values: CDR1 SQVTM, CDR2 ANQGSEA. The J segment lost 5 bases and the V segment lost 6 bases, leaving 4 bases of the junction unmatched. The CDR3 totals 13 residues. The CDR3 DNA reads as TGCAGCGTGAGGGACAGAGATAATTCACCCCTCCACTTT. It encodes CSVRDRDNSPLHF. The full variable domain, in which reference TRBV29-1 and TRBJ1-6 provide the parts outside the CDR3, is SAVISQKPSRDICQRGTSLTIQCQVDSQVTMMFWYRQQPGQSLTLIATANQGSEATYESGFVIDKFPISRPNLTFSTLTVSNMSPEDSSIYLCSVRDRDNSPLHFGNGTRLTVT.

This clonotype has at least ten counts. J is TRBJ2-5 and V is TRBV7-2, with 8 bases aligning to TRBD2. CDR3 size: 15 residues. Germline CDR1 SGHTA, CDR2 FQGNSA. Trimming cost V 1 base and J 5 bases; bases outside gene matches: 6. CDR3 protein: CASSLGAGVQETQYF. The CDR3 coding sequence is TGTGCCAGCAGCTTAGGAGCGGGAGTACAGGAGACCCAGTACTTC.

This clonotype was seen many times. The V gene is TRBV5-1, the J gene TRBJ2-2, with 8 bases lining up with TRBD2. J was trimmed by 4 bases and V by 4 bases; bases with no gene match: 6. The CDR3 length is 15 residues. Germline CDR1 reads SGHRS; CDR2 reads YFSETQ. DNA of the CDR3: TGCGCCAGCAGCCTTAGCGGGAAGACCACCGGGGAGCTGTTTTTT. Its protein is CASSLSGKTTGELFF.

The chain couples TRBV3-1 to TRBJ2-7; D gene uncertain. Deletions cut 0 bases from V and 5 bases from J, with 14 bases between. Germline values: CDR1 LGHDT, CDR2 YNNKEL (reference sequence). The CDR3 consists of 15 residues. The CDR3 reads CASSQDISFGNEQYF. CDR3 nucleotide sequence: TGTGCCAGCAGCCAAGATATTAGCTTTGGTAACGAGCAGTACTTC.

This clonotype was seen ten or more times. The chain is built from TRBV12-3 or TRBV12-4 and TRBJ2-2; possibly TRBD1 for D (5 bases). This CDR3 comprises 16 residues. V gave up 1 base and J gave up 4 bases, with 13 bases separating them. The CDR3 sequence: CASSLVPGSGTGELFF. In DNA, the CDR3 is TGTGCCAGCAGTTTAGTTCCAGGGTCGGGCACCGGGGAGCTGTTTTTT.

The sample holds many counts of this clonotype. The CDR3 coding sequence is TGTGCCAGCAGTCGTAGCGGGAGGGTCGAGACCCAGTACTTC. Protein: CASSRSGRVETQYF. The V call is TRBV2, the J call TRBJ2-5, with 11 bases aligning to TRBD2. CDR3 length: 14 amino acids. Germline V CDR1 and CDR2: SNHLY, FYNNEI. Trimming cost V 5 bases and J 5 bases; bases outside gene matches: 4.

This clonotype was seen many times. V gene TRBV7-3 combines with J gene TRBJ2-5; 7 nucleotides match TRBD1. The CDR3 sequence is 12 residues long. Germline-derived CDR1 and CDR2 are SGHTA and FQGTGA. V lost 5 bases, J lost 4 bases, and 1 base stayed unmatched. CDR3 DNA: TGTGCCAGCAGCCGGACAGGAGAGACCCAGTACTTC. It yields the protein CASSRTGETQYF.

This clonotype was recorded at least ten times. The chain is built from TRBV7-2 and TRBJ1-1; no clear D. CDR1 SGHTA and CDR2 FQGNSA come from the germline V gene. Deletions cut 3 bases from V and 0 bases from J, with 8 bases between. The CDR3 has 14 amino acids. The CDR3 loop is CASSFFGLNTEAFF. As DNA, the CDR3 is TGTGCCAGCAGCTTTTTCGGCCTGAACACTGAAGCTTTCTTT. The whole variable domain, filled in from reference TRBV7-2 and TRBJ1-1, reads GAGVSQSPSNKVTEKGKDVELRCDPISGHTALYWYRQSLGQGLEFLIYFQGNSAPDKSGLPSDRFSAERTGGSVSTLTIQRTQQEDSAVYLCASSFFGLNTEAFFGQGTRLTVV.

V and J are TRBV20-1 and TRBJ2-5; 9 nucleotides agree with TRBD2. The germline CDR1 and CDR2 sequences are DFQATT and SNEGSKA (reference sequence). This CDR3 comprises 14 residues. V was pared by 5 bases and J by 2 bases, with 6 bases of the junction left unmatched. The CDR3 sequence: CSAPSGTFQETQYF. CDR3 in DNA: TGCAGTGCTCCTAGCGGGACGTTTCAAGAGACCCAGTACTTC.